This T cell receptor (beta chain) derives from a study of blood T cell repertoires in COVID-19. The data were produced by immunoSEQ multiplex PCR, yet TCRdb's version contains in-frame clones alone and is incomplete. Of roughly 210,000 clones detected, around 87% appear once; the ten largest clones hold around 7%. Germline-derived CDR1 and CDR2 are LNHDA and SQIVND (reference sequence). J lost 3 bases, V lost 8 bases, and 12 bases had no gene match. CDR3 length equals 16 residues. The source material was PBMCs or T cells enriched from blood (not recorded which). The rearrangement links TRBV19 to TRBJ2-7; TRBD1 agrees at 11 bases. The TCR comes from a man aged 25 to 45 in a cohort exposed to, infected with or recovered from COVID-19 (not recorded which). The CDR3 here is CASGDLGQGGYYEQYF. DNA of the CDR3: TGTGCCAGTGGCGACCTGGGACAGGGGGGATACTACGAGCAGTACTTC.